What follows is one TCR beta chain and its context. Per the germline V gene, CDR1 is MNHGY and CDR2 is SAAAGT. The CDR3 loop spans 13 amino acids. Trimming stripped 5 bases from V and 3 bases from J, with 11 bases between. The assay was immunoSEQ multiplex PCR, and TCRdb's table has in-frame clones only and misses some. The sample includes approximately 100,000 clones, 86% seen only once; the top ten take roughly 2%. Treatment of the sample: preoperative locoregional IRX-2 cytokine immunotherapy. This phase Ib study tested locoregional IRX-2 cytokine immunotherapy given before surgery. The record originates from a study of preoperative IRX-2 immunotherapy in early breast cancer.

This receptor was taken from a human donor with breast cancer. The chain carries TRBV6-8 and TRBJ2-7, with D unresolved. The sequenced sample was tumor tissue, obtained after IRX-2 immunotherapy. CDR3 region: CASSGQLGYEQYF. DNA of the CDR3: TGTGCCAGCAGTGGTCAACTCGGCTACGAGCAGTACTTC.